Shown below are 9 T cell receptor beta chains from a single sample sequenced in a study of CXCR3-negative and CXCR3-positive naive CD8 T cells (dated by TCRdb to between 2017 and 2020). The instrument given in TCRdb is NextSeq 550. The Human TCR Profiling Kit (MiLaboratory) was used to prepare UMI-labeled 5' RACE TRB cDNA libraries. TCRdb reprocessed the reads and provides one entry for every CDR3 protein sequence; no DNA is given. The data table for this sample lists around 7,400 distinct CDR3 sequences. The ten most abundant clones make up 1.5% to 2% of the sample. The sample was naive CXCR3- CD8+ T cells from blood. The intended sense of this specimen's cell subset or site label: CD45RO-CCR7+CD27+CD95- naive CD8+ T cells lacking CXCR3 (TNR3-). These receptors came from a human donor in good health. Some clones in this sample may be carry-over from other donors' samples.

This clonotype is classed as medium-sized (0.01 to 0.1%) by frequency. J is TRBJ1-1 and V is TRBV5-1; lacking DNA, the TRBD1 call made by TCRdb goes unchecked. Germline lookup yields CDR1 SGHRS and CDR2 YFSETQ. The CDR3 length is 17 residues. CDR3 loop: CASSLIQGGEGNTEAFF.

This clonotype is called medium-sized based on its frequency. The chain couples TRBV7-6 to TRBJ2-1. Germline V gene data show CDR1 as SGHVS and CDR2 as FNYEAQ. This CDR3 has 15 amino acids. The chain's CDR3 is CASSLGGGSYNEQFF.

J is TRBJ1-3 and V is TRBV7-9; TCRdb calls TRBD1, which cannot be checked without DNA. CDR1 is SEHNR and CDR2 is FQNEAQ in the germline V gene (reference sequence). CDR3 size: 14 residues. The CDR3 sequence: CASSFEGGENTTYF.

Its frequency marks this clonotype as medium-sized. The chain recombines TRBV10-2 with TRBJ2-3; TCRdb returns TRBD1, unconfirmable since there is no DNA. The CDR3 spans 15 residues. Germline loops: CDR1 WSHSY, CDR2 SAAADI. The CDR3 loop reads CASTAGGGHSDTQYF.

The chain links TRBV6-5 to TRBJ2-3; TCRdb's assignment of TRBD1 cannot be checked, as there is no DNA. Looked up from germline, CDR1 is MNHEY and CDR2 is SVGAGI. The CDR3 sequence is 16 residues long. CDR3 region: CASSSPGQGVTDTQYF.

Considering frequency, this clonotype is medium-sized (0.01 to 0.1%). The V and J genes are TRBV19 and TRBJ2-3. CDR3 length equals 15 residues. CDR1 and CDR2 from the germline V gene are LNHDA and SQIVND (reference sequence). CDR3 in amino acids: CASSIDAASTDTQYF.

The chain uses TRBV4-2 and TRBJ2-1; TCRdb returns TRBD2, unconfirmable since there is no DNA. The CDR3 length is 16 residues. Germline-derived CDR1 and CDR2 are LGHNA and YNFKEQ. The CDR3 sequence: CASSHLVLAGANEQFF.

This chain joins TRBV29-1 and TRBJ1-1; there is no DNA to check the TCRdb D call of TRBD1. The CDR3 totals 16 residues. CDR1 and CDR2 from the germline V gene are SQVTM and ANQGSEA. CDR3: CSVEARGWSWNTEAFF.

This clonotype counts as medium-sized by frequency. This chain uses TRBV27 with TRBJ2-2; TCRdb indicates TRBD1, and absent DNA this call remains unverified. The length of the CDR3 is 14 residues. Germline CDR1 is MNHEY and CDR2 is SMNVEV (reference sequence). The CDR3 sequence is CASSADRNTGELFF.